This T cell receptor beta chain is from a study of CXCR3-negative and CXCR3-positive naive CD8 T cells. Study-level points and caveats: Memory cells showed distinct TRBV-TRBJ patterns, while the two naive subsets matched. Surface CD5 matched across naive subsets, and TRB CDR3 properties served to infer TCR strength. The study found CXCR3 expression partially decreased after cryopreservation and ran most assays on fresh PBMCs. A higher hydrophobicity marked the TRB CDR3s of CXCR3-positive naive cells versus CXCR3-negative naive cells.

UMI-labeled TRB cDNA libraries were prepared by 5' RACE. TCRdb reprocessed the 5' RACE reads and reports one entry per CDR3 protein, with no DNA. This specimen shows approximately 100,000 distinct CDR3 sequences; the ten leading clones hold around 0.36%. Among CD8+ T cells, naive ones were CD45RO-CCR7+CD27+CD95-. Details on this clonotype: Its antigen is as yet unknown.

The CDR3 length is 13 residues. CDR1 and CDR2 (germline): LNHNV, YYDKDF (reference sequence). The sample comprised naive CXCR3+ CD8+ T cells from blood. Documented subset: CD45RO-CCR7+CD27+CD95- naive CD8+ T cells expressing CXCR3 (TNR3+). The chain couples TRBV15 to TRBJ2-7; there is no DNA to check the TCRdb D call of TRBD1. The origin of this receptor is a human donor in good health. Some clones in this sample may be carry-over from other donors' samples. The CDR3 protein is CATSRAGNYEQYF. Using reference TRBV15 and TRBJ2-7 for the parts outside the CDR3, the full variable domain is DAMVIQNPRYQVTQFGKPVTLSCSQTLNHNVMYWYQQKSSQAPKLLFHYYDKDFNNEADTPDNFQSRRPNTSFCFLDIRSPGLGDTAMYLCATSRAGNYEQYFGPGTRLTVT.